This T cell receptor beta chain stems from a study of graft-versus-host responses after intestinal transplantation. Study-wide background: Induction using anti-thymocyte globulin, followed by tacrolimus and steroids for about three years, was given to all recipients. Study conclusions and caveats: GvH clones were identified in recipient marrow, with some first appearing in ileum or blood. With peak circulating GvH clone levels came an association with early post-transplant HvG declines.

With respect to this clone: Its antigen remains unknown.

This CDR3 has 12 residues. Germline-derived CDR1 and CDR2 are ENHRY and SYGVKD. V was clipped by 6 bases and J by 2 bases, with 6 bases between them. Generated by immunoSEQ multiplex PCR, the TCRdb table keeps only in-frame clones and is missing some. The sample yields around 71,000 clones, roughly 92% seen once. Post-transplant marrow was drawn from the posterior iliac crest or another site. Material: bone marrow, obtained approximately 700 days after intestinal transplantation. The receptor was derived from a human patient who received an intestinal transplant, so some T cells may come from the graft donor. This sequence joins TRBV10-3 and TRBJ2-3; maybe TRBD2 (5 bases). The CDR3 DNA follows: TGTGCCATCAGCGGGAACACAGATACGCAGTATTTT. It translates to CAISGNTDTQYF.